This T cell receptor beta chain was found in a study of CD8 T cells in ankylosing spondylitis. Study results and caveats: With a CD8+ phenotype, disease-linked clones were relatively rare in peripheral blood. The study identified a TCR beta motif of about eight highly homologous variants that appeared characteristic of ankylosing spondylitis blood.

TCRdb itself ran the 5' RACE reads through MiXCR, one entry per CDR3 protein. The table shows 450,000 to 550,000 distinct CDR3 sequences, with roughly 5.2% occurring only once. Trimming took 3 bases from V and 0 from J, leaving 11 bases between them. There are 15 residues in the CDR3. Looked up from germline, CDR1 is SGHTA and CDR2 is FQGNSA. In this sample, this clonotype turned up many times. Its antigen remains unknown. The TCR comes from a male donor with ankylosing spondylitis. The specimen sequenced was blood, either unsorted or a sorted T cell fraction (not recorded which). This chain connects TRBV7-2 to TRBJ1-1; D perhaps matches TRBD1 (6 bases). DNA for the CDR3: TGTGCCAGCAGCTTGGGGGACATCGTGAACACTGAAGCTTTCTTT. Protein: CASSLGDIVNTEAFF.